The 19 T cell receptor beta chains given below trace back to one sample, sequenced in a study of cytomegalovirus exposure and HLA in healthy donors. PCR used 60 Vbeta primers and 13 Jbeta primers. Measured with immunoSEQ multiplex PCR; TCRdb has only the in-frame clones, and not every one. The data show 87,000 or so clones, with 75% to 85% seen just once and less than 5% held by the top ten. Sequenced: PBMCs. All receptors come from a woman aged 40 to 50 in good health and CMV-seronegative.

The chain has TRBV29-1 and TRBJ2-5; unclear D gene. The ends were cut back, 2 bases at V and 2 bases at J, with 6 bases in the middle. Germline CDR1 and CDR2: SQVTM and ANQGSEA. The CDR3 consists of 12 residues. CDR3 DNA: TGCAGCGTTGAACGACTGCAAGAGACCCAGTACTTC. Protein: CSVERLQETQYF.

This chain links TRBV5-1 with TRBJ1-1, with TRBD1 matching over 10 bases. Looked up from germline, CDR1 is SGHRS and CDR2 is YFSETQ. The CDR3 is 15 residues long. V shed 7 bases, J shed 5 bases, and the junction held 11 bases outside the gene matches. CDR3 in amino acids: CASGPGQGRTTEAFF. CDR3 DNA sequence: TGCGCCAGCGGGCCGGGACAGGGGCGGACAACTGAAGCTTTCTTT.

This chain uses TRBV7-9 with TRBJ1-1, with TRBD1 identical over 8 bases. The CDR3 has 15 amino acids. J lost 3 bases, V lost 5 bases, and 8 bases had no gene match. The V gene's germline CDR1 is SEHNR and CDR2 FQNEAQ (reference sequence). CDR3 DNA sequence: TGTGCCAGCAGCCCCCGACAGGGGAGCGACACTGAAGCTTTCTTT. Its translation: CASSPRQGSDTEAFF.

The V call is TRBV5-1, the J call TRBJ2-1, with TRBD2 as a possible D gene (7 bases). V lost 0 bases, J lost 10 bases, and 14 bases lay in between. Germline V gene data show CDR1 as SGHRS and CDR2 as YFSETQ. CDR3 length: 14 residues. The CDR3 DNA sequence: TGCGCCAGCAGCTTGGAGGTGGGGGGGGGCGAGCAGTTCTTC. Translation: CASSLEVGGGEQFF.

CDR3 sequence: CASSESLTGWGYTF. As DNA, the CDR3 is TGTGCCAGCAGTGAATCTCTGACAGGGTGGGGCTACACCTTC. The genes are TRBV25-1 and TRBJ1-2, with 7 positions matching TRBD1. J lost 8 bases, V lost 1 base, and 7 bases had no gene match. From germline, CDR1 is MGHDK and CDR2 SYGVNS. The CDR3 is 14 residues long.

This clone showed up just a few times. As DNA, the CDR3 is TGTGCCAGCAGCTTAGAACAGGGGTATGGCTACACCTTC. Translating gives CASSLEQGYGYTF. The rearrangement uses TRBV7-2 and TRBJ1-2; 7 bases map to TRBD1. CDR1 is SGHTA and CDR2 is FQGNSA in the germline V gene. There are 13 residues in the CDR3. Trimming removed 1 base from V and 5 bases from J; junction bases left unmatched: 1.

The CDR3 sequence: CASSLGLGVTQYF. The CDR3 DNA follows: TGTGCCAGCAGCTTGGGACTAGGGGTTACCCAGTACTTC. V gene TRBV5-8 combines with J gene TRBJ2-5; D perhaps matches TRBD2 (6 bases). Deletions cut 0 bases from V and 8 bases from J, with 11 bases between. CDR3 length: 13 amino acids. Looked up from germline, CDR1 is SGHTS and CDR2 is YDEGEE. Drawing the rest from reference TRBV5-8 and TRBJ2-5, the complete variable domain is EAGVTQSPTHLIKTRGQQATLRCSPISGHTSVYWYQQALGLGLQFLLWYDEGEERNRGNFPPRFSGRQFPNYSSELNVNALELEDSALYLCASSLGLGVTQYFGPGTRLLVL.

The CDR3: CASILQPQHF. CDR3 coding DNA: TGTGCCAGCATTCTTCAGCCCCAGCATTTT. This chain uses TRBV14 with TRBJ1-5; D call uncertain. The CDR3 is 10 amino acids. V was pared by 7 bases and J by 6 bases, with 4 bases between. The V gene's germline CDR1 is SGHDN and CDR2 FVKESK.

The chain links TRBV29-1 to TRBJ1-5, with a tentative D call TRBD1 (5 bases). CDR1 SQVTM and CDR2 ANQGSEA come from the germline V gene. CDR3 size: 13 residues. V was cut by 5 bases and J by 10 bases, with 18 bases left in between. DNA for the CDR3: TGCAGCGTTACAACTGAAGCAAGGGGACCCCAGCATTTT. Its translation: CSVTTEARGPQHF.

The chain combines TRBV6-5 with TRBJ2-7; D gene unclear. This CDR3 is built from 14 residues. CDR1 is MNHEY, CDR2 SVGAGI, per germline. Trimming removed 6 bases at V and 2 bases at J, with 14 bases between. The CDR3 reads CASRSGERAYEQYF. The DNA for the CDR3 is TGTGCCAGCAGATCCGGAGAGCGCGCCTACGAGCAGTACTTC.

This clone was recorded a few times. The V and J genes are TRBV7-3 and TRBJ2-3, with D maybe TRBD2 (6 bases). Trimming left V 6 bases short and J 5 bases short, with 15 bases between. Germline lookup yields CDR1 SGHTA and CDR2 FQGTGA. CDR3 length: 14 residues. CDR3 DNA sequence: TGTGCCAGCAGTTTTGCGGGGCCCCTAGATACGCAGTATTTT. Translation gives CASSFAGPLDTQYF.

The CDR3 loop is CASSLLTGEQYF. CDR3 coding DNA: TGTGCCAGCAGTTTATTAACGGGCGAGCAGTACTTC. This chain uses TRBV28 with TRBJ2-7; D is uncertain. With 1 base removed from V and 6 bases from J, the gap between germline ends came to 7 bases. Germline CDR1 and CDR2: MDHEN and SYDVKM. There are 12 residues in the CDR3.

This clone was detected only a few times. The V gene is TRBV7-6, the J gene TRBJ1-1; D call uncertain. This CDR3 has 13 amino acids. Germline CDR1 is SGHVS and CDR2 is FNYEAQ. Trimming shortened V by 4 bases and J by 1 base, and 7 bases separated the two germline ends. This chain's CDR3 is CASSSDTNTEAFF. The CDR3 DNA sequence: TGTGCCAGCAGCTCCGACACGAACACTGAAGCTTTCTTT.

Details on this clone: An end of the junction differs from the germline gene, which may be a read error. The chain employs TRBV6-5 and TRBJ1-1; no clear D gene. CDR3 size: 11 residues. Germline V lookup: CDR1 MNHEY, CDR2 SVGAGI. CDR3 nucleotide sequence: TGTGCCAGCAGACGAAACAGTGAAGCTTTCTTT. Translation gives CASRRNSEAFF.

This clone was recorded only once. The chain uses TRBV6-6 and TRBJ1-2; D is uncertain. CDR1 MNHNY and CDR2 SVGAGI come from the germline V gene (reference sequence). The V end lost 4 bases, the J end lost 1 base, and 7 bases lay between the germline ends. The CDR3 consists of 13 residues. The CDR3, as DNA: TGTGCCAGCAGTTTAGAGGGTAACTATGGCTACACCTTC. Protein product: CASSLEGNYGYTF.

The CDR3 region is CASSGWEVAGELFF. In DNA, the CDR3 is TGTGCCAGCAGCGGTTGGGAGGTCGCCGGGGAGCTGTTTTTT. The chain employs TRBV9 and TRBJ2-2; weak D call: TRBD2 (6 bases). V lost 3 bases to trimming and J lost 6 bases, with 12 bases between them. The germline CDR1 and CDR2 sequences are SGDLS and YYNGEE. The length of the CDR3 is 14 residues.

This sequence joins TRBV6-6 and TRBJ2-7, with 7 nucleotides matching TRBD1. The germline gives CDR1 MNHNY, CDR2 SVGAGI (reference sequence). The CDR3 consists of 15 residues. J lost 0 bases, V lost 7 bases, and 9 bases had no gene match. Here the CDR3 reads CASTSTGSLSYEQYF. The CDR3 DNA is TGTGCCAGCACTTCGACAGGGTCCCTCTCCTACGAGCAGTACTTC.

V gene TRBV23-1 combines with J gene TRBJ1-5; TRBD1 matches 9 bases. Being an ORF, TRBV23-1 has a function that is uncertain. V was pared by 0 bases and J by 4 bases, with 16 bases of the junction left unmatched. The CDR3 length is 20 residues. CDR3 residues: CASSQSKGQGGGVVNQPQHF. DNA of the CDR3: TGCGCCAGCAGTCAATCGAAGGGACAGGGTGGTGGGGTGGTGAATCAGCCCCAGCATTTT.

The chain joins TRBV2 to TRBJ2-3, with 9 bases matching TRBD2. This CDR3 region has 16 residues. CDR1 and CDR2 from the germline V gene are SNHLY and FYNNEI. Losses at the gene ends were 3 bases for V and 1 base for J; bases not matched to a gene: 5. The CDR3, as DNA: TGTGCCAGCAGTGATAGGTCTAGCGGGGGCACAGATACGCAGTATTTT. This translates into CASSDRSSGGTDTQYF.